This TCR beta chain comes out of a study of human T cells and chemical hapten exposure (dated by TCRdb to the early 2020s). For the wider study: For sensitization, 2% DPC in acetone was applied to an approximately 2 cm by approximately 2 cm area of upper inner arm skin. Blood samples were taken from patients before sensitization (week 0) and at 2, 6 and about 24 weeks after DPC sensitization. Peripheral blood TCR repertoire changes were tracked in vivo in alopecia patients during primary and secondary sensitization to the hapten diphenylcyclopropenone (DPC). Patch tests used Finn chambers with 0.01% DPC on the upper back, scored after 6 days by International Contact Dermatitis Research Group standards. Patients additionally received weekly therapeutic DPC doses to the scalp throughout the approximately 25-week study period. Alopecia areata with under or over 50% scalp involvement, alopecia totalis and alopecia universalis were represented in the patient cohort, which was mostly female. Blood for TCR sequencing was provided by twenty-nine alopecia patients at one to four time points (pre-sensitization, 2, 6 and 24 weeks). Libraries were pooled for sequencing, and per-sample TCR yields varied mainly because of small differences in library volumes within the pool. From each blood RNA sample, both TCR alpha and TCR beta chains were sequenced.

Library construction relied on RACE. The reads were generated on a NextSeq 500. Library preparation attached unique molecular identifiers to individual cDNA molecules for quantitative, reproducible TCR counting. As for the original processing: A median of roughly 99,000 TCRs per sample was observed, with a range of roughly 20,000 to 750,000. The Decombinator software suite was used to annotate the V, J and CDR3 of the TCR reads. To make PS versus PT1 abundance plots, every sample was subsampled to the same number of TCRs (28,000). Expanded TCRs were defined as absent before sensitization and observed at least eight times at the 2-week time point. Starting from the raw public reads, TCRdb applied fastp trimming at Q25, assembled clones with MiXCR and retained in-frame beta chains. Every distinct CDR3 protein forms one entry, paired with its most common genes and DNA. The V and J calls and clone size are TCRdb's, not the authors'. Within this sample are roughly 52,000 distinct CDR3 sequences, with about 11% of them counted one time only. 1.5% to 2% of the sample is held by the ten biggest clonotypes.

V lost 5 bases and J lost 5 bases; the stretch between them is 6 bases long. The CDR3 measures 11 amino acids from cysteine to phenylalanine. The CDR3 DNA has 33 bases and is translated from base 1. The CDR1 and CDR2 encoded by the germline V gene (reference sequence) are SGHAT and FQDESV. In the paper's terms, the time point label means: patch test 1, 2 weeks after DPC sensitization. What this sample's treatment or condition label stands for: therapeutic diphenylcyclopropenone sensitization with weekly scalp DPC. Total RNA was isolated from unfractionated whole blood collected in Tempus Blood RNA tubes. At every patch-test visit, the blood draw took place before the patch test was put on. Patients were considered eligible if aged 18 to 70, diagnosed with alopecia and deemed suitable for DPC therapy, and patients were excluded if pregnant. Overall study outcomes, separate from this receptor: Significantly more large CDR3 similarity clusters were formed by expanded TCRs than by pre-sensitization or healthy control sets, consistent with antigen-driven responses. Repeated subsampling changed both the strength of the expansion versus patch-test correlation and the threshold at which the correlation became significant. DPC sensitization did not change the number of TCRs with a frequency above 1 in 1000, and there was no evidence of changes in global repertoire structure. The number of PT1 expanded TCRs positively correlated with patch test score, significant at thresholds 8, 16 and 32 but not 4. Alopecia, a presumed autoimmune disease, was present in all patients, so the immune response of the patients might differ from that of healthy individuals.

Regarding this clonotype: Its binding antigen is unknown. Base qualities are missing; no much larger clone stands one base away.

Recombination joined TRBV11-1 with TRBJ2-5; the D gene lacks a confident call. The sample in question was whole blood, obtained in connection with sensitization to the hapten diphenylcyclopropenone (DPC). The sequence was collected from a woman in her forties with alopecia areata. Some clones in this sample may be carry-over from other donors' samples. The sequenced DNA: TGTGCCAGCAGCCGCACGGAGACCCAGTACTTC. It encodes CASSRTETQYF.